This T cell receptor (beta chain) was captured by sequencing in a study of Ad26.COV2.S vaccination and SARS-CoV-2 variants. For the study at large: Into the muscle, Ad26.COV2.S was dosed once or twice, 56 days apart.

The protocol was immunoSEQ multiplex PCR, while the TCRdb copy is restricted to in-frame clones and leaves out a portion. The table shows more than 250,000 clones, with approximately 89% occurring only once. Germline V gene lookup returns CDR1 SGHRS and CDR2 YFSETQ. CDR3 length: 13 amino acids. V was trimmed by 0 bases and J by 5 bases, leaving 9 bases between them. Noted treatment: some 20 received Ad26.COV2.S at low or high dose, single or two shots; several received placebo; per-sample allocation not given. The investigators took samples on day 63 after the first vaccine or placebo injection. The donor's status was that of an adult aged 18-55 years in Boston. In this sample, this clone turned up once.

The J gene is TRBJ2-7, the V gene TRBV5-1; unclear D gene. This clonotype originated in a person aged 18-65 years who received the Ad26.COV2.S COVID-19 vaccine or a placebo. Source: peripheral blood, taken in a trial of Ad26.COV2.S vaccine versus placebo. The DNA of the CDR3 is TGCGCCAGCAGCTTGGGGGTCAAGGACGAGCAGTACTTC. This sequence encodes CASSLGVKDEQYF.